Below are 11 T cell receptor beta chains sequenced from a single sample in a study of shared clonotypes between healthy human individuals. Clones were sequenced by immunoSEQ multiplex PCR, and TCRdb holds only the in-frame ones, with some missing. Of approximately 500,000 clones in the sample, roughly 80% were seen once. Sequencing was carried out using PBMCs. The receptors come from a middle-aged woman in good health. Some clones in this sample may be carry-over from other donors' samples.

This clone was counted between two and nine times. The CDR3 DNA reads TGTGCCAGCAGACTAGCGGGAGGGGACTACGAGCAGTACTTC. Amino acid sequence: CASRLAGGDYEQYF. This chain links TRBV6-6 with TRBJ2-7; the match to TRBD2 covers 13 bases. The CDR3 is 14 amino acids. Germline V gene lookup returns CDR1 MNHNY and CDR2 SVGAGI (reference sequence). V was clipped by 6 bases and J by 3 bases; unmatched bases: 2.

This rearrangement joins TRBV5-1 to TRBJ2-7; 9 bases fit TRBD1. Trimming removed 4 bases from V and 6 bases from J; junction bases left unmatched: 5. CDR3 length: 13 amino acids. Germline lookup yields CDR1 SGHRS and CDR2 YFSETQ. The CDR3 reads CASSRGTGFEQYF. The CDR3 DNA follows: TGCGCCAGCAGCAGAGGGACAGGGTTCGAGCAGTACTTC. The full variable domain, its missing parts supplied by reference TRBV5-1 and TRBJ2-7, is KAGVTQTPRYLIKTRGQQVTLSCSPISGHRSVSWYQQTPGQGLQFLFEYFSETQRNKGNFPGRFSGRQFSNSRSEMNVSTLELGDSALYLCASSRGTGFEQYFGPGTRLTVT.

This sequence joins TRBV6-1 and TRBJ2-7, with TRBD2 matching 9 bases. This CDR3 comprises 13 residues. V gave up 9 bases and J gave up 2 bases; unmatched junction bases: 5. In germline, CDR1 is MNHNS, CDR2 SASEGT. CDR3 coding DNA: TGTGCCAGTTTAGCGGGAGTGACCTACGAGCAGTACTTC. Residues: CASLAGVTYEQYF.

V and J are TRBV6-1 and TRBJ2-1, with 7 nucleotides matching TRBD1. There are 13 residues in the CDR3. V was clipped by 8 bases and J by 7 bases; unmatched bases: 8. Germline V lookup: CDR1 MNHNS, CDR2 SASEGT. CDR3 protein: CASRDSPQNEQFF. The CDR3 DNA reads TGTGCCAGCCGGGACAGCCCCCAAAATGAGCAGTTCTTC.

There are a few counts of this clone. The V gene is TRBV5-4, the J gene TRBJ2-2; possible D gene TRBD2, 6 bases. Germline-derived CDR1 and CDR2 are SGHNT and YYREEE (reference sequence). Trimming removed 5 bases from V and 4 bases from J, with 18 bases in between. The CDR3 length is 16 residues. DNA for the CDR3: TGTGCCAGCAGTATGGGAGGTCGAGCCGGCACCGGGGAGCTGTTTTTT. Protein: CASSMGGRAGTGELFF.

Here the CDR3 reads CASSTLPGQGNQPQHF. DNA of the CDR3: TGTGCCAGCAGTACCCTACCGGGACAGGGGAATCAGCCCCAGCATTTT. The V and J genes are TRBV5-5 and TRBJ1-5, with 10 positions matching TRBD1. CDR1 is SGHKS and CDR2 is YYEKEE in the germline V gene (reference sequence). This CDR3 spans 16 amino acids. V lost 5 bases to trimming and J lost 4 bases; unmatched junction nucleotides: 9.

This CDR3 reads CSVDVGANEKLFF. DNA of the CDR3: TGCAGCGTTGACGTGGGGGCTAATGAAAAACTGTTTTTT. The rearrangement links TRBV29-1 to TRBJ1-4, with D possibly being TRBD1 (5 bases). The V end was cut by 3 bases, the J end by 3 bases, with 8 bases between. CDR1 SQVTM and CDR2 ANQGSEA come from the germline V gene. The CDR3 contains 13 residues. Looking up the rest from reference TRBV29-1 and TRBJ1-4 gives the full variable domain: SAVISQKPSRDICQRGTSLTIQCQVDSQVTMMFWYRQQPGQSLTLIATANQGSEATYESGFVIDKFPISRPNLTFSTLTVSNMSPEDSSIYLCSVDVGANEKLFFGSGTQLSVL.

V usage is TRBV5-4 and J usage is TRBJ2-7; D is ambiguous. The CDR3 extends over 15 amino acids. Germline CDR1 SGHNT, CDR2 YYREEE (reference sequence). Trimming pared 1 base from V and 0 bases from J, leaving 11 bases between. This CDR3 is CASSLYSGSSYEQYF. The CDR3, as DNA: TGTGCCAGCAGCTTGTATTCGGGTAGCTCCTACGAGCAGTACTTC.

The chain is built from TRBV2 and TRBJ1-1; 9 positions agree with TRBD1. The germline CDR1 and CDR2 sequences are SNHLY and FYNNEI. V was pared by 11 bases and J by 5 bases, with 15 bases of the junction left unmatched. The length of the CDR3 is 15 residues. CDR3 in amino acids: CAGRGQGQGKTEAFF. CDR3 nucleotide sequence: TGTGCCGGCCGGGGGCAGGGACAGGGAAAAACTGAAGCTTTCTTT.

This chain uses TRBV7-9 with TRBJ1-3; perhaps TRBD1 as D (5 bases). Germline CDR1 is SEHNR and CDR2 is FQNEAQ (reference sequence). Trimming pared 6 bases from V and 0 bases from J, leaving 15 bases between. The CDR3 has 16 amino acids. The CDR3 coding sequence is TGTGCCAGCAGGGCTGGGACGGATAGCTCTGGAAACACCATATATTTT. It codes for CASRAGTDSSGNTIYF.

V gene TRBV5-6 combines with J gene TRBJ2-2; TRBD2 matches at 10 bases. This CDR3 has 18 residues. Germline V CDR1 and CDR2: SGHDT, YYEEEE. With 2 bases clipped from V and 5 bases from J, the junction kept 12 bases outside the gene matches. CDR3 amino acids: CASSFLGAGGPITGELFF. CDR3 DNA: TGTGCCAGCAGCTTCCTCGGAGCGGGAGGGCCCATTACCGGGGAGCTGTTTTTT.